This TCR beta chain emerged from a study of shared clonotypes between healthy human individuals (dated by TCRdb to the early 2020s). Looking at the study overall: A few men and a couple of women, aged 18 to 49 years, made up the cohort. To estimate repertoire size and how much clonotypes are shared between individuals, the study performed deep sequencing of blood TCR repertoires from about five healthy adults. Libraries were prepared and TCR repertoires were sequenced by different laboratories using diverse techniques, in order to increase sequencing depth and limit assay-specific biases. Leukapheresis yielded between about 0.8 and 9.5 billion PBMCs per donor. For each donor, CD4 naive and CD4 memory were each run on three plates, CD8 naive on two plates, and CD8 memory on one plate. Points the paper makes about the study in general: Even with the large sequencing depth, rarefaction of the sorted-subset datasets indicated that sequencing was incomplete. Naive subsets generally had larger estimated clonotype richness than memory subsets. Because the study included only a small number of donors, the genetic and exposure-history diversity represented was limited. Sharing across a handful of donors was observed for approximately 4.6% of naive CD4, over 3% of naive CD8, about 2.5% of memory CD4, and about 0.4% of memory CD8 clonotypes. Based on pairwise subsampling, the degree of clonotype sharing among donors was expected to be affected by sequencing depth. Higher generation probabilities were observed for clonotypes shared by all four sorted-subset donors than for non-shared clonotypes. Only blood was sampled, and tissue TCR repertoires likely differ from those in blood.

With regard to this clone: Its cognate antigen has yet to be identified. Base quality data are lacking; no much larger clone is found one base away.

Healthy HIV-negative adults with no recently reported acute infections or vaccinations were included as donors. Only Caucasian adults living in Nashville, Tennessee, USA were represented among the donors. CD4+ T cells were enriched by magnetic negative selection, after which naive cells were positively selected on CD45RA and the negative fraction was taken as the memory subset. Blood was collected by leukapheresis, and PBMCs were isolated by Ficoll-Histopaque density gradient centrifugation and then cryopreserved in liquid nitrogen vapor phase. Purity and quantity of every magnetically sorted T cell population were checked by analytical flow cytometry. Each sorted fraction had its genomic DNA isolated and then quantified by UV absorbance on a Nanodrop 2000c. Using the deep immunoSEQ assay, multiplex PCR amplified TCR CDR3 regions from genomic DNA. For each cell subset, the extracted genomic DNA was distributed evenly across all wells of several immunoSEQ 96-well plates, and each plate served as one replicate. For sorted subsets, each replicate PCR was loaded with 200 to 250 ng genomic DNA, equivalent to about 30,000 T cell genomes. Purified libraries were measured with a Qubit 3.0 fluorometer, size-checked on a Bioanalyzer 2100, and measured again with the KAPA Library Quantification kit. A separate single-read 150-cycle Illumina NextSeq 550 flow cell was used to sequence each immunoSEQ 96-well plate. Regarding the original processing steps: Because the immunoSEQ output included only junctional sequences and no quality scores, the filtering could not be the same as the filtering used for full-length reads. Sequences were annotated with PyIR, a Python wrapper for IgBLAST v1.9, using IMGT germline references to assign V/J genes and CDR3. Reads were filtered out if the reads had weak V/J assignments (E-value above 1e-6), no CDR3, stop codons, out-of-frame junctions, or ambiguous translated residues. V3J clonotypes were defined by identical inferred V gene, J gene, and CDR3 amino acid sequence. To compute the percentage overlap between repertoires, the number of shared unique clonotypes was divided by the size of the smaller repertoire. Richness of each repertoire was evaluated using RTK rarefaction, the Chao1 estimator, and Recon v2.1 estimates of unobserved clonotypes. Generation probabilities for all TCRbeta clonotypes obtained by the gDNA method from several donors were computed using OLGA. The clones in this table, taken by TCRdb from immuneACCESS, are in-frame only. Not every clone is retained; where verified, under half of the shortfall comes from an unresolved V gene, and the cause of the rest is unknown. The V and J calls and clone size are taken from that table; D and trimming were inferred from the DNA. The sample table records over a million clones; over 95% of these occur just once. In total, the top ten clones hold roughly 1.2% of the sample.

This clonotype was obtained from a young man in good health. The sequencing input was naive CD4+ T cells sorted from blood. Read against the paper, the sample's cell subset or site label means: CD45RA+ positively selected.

The nucleotide sequence is given as TGTGCCAGTACCGGGACAGGACAGAACACCGGGGAGCTGTTTTTT. Protein translation: CASTGTGQNTGELFF. Recombination connected TRBV19 to TRBJ2-2; TRBD1 agrees with 8 junctional bases. The CDR3 starts with the cysteine, ends with the phenylalanine, and has 15 residues. The entry retains the CDR3 DNA only, 45 bases that are in frame from base 1. The germline V end is reduced by 7 bases and the J end by 1 base; junction bases left unmatched: 5. CDR1 LNHDA and CDR2 SQIVND were looked up in the germline V gene (reference sequence). With the portions outside the CDR3 filled from the reference TRBV19 and TRBJ2-2 genes, the complete variable region becomes DGGITQSPKYLFRKEGQNVTLSCEQNLNHDAMYWYRQDPGQGLRLIYYSQIVNDFQKGDIAEGYSVSREKKESFPLTVTSAQKNPTAFYLCASTGTGQNTGELFFGEGSRLTVL.